This T cell receptor (beta chain) was recorded in a study of T cell responses to AZD1222 COVID-19 vaccine. Study-level results: Just a handful of AZD1222 recipients were seropositive at baseline. Donors were chiefly white British, with a greater number of females, and clonal diversity was perhaps underestimated.

Method: immunoSEQ multiplex PCR; TCRdb's copy keeps in-frame clones and lacks some. The profile shows some 110,000 clones, approximately 84% of them singletons. Germline V gene lookup returns CDR1 SGDLS and CDR2 YYNGEE. The length of the CDR3 is 13 residues. V was pared by 0 bases and J by 4 bases, with 5 bases between. In this sample, this clone turned up a few times. Its antigen is not known. The sequenced sample was peripheral blood, obtained on day 0 of AZD1222 vaccination. The TCR originated in an adult in good health. The chain carries TRBV9 and TRBJ2-1; D is possibly TRBD2 (5 bases). The CDR3 nucleotides read TGTGCCAGCAGCGTAGCGGGGTACAATGAGCAGTTCTTC. As protein: CASSVAGYNEQFF.